This TCR beta chain is drawn from a study of cytomegalovirus exposure and HLA in healthy donors. Points from the study as a whole: The authors assumed roughly uniform sequencing depth across donors for presence/absence analyses. A later analysis found most CMV-associated TCR beta chains apparently HLA-restricted.

The PCR ran on 60 Vbeta and 13 Jbeta primers. TCRdb's copy holds only in-frame clones and misses some; the assay was immunoSEQ multiplex PCR. The sample yields around 94,000 clones, roughly 73% seen once. Notes on this clone: Its target is unknown.

Germline CDR1 is MNHEY and CDR2 is SMNVEV (reference sequence). J gave up 4 bases and V 7 bases, and 7 bases lay outside the gene matches. The CDR3 runs 15 residues. This sequence joins TRBV27 and TRBJ2-7, with TRBD2 matching over 13 bases. Sequenced: PBMCs. This TCR derives from a male donor in good health and CMV-seropositive. The CDR3 sequence: CASTRTSGSVYEQYF. DNA of the CDR3: TGTGCCAGCACCCGGACTAGCGGGAGTGTATACGAGCAGTACTTC.